The 18 T cell receptor beta chains reported below all come from one sample, sequenced in a study of cytomegalovirus exposure and HLA in healthy donors. The PCR was carried out with 60 Vbeta primers and 13 Jbeta primers. TCRdb's table, derived via immunoSEQ multiplex PCR, lists solely in-frame clones and lacks some. The table includes roughly 140,000 clones, 60% to 80% detected once. Source material: PBMCs. Receptors originate from a male donor in good health and CMV-seronegative.

V gene TRBV19 combines with J gene TRBJ1-2; D is unresolved. Trimming stripped 7 bases from V and 1 base from J, with 4 bases between. The CDR3 runs to 11 residues. Germline loops: CDR1 LNHDA, CDR2 SQIVND (reference sequence). DNA for the CDR3: TGTGCCAGTAACGGTAACTATGGCTACACCTTC. Its translation: CASNGNYGYTF.

V usage is TRBV9 and J usage is TRBJ1-2; perhaps TRBD1 as D (5 bases). V lost 1 base to trimming and J lost 13 bases, with 17 bases between them. The CDR3 sequence is 13 residues long. CDR1 is SGDLS and CDR2 is YYNGEE in the germline V gene. Written as DNA, the CDR3 is TGTGCCAGCAGCGTAAACGCCAGGGACTTCTGCACCTTC. The encoded protein is CASSVNARDFCTF.

The rearrangement joins TRBV21-1 to TRBJ2-7; the table's D call, TRBD1, was not checked against the DNA. TRBV21-1 is a documented pseudogene. CDR3 length: 14 residues. The CDR3 coding sequence is TGTGCCAGCAGCAAAAAAGACAGCAACTACGAGCAGTACTTC. Its protein product is CASSKKDSNYEQYF.

The rearrangement joins TRBV6-1 to TRBJ1-1; TRBD1 matches at 8 bases. The V segment lost 3 bases and the J segment 1 base; nucleotides outside the gene matches: 1. The germline V gene encodes CDR1 MNHNS and CDR2 SASEGT. The CDR3 extends over 14 amino acids. CDR3 in amino acids: CASSETGANTEAFF. The CDR3 nucleotides read TGTGCCAGCAGTGAGACAGGGGCGAACACTGAAGCTTTCTTT.

The V and J genes are TRBV7-2 and TRBJ1-1; 10 bases map to TRBD1. Germline loops: CDR1 SGHTA, CDR2 FQGNSA. The CDR3 length is 14 residues. J was trimmed by 4 bases and V by 6 bases; bases with no gene match: 5. The CDR3, as DNA: TGTGCCAGCAGGCCGGGACAGGGGATCACTGAAGCTTTCTTT. Protein product: CASRPGQGITEAFF. Drawing the rest from reference TRBV7-2 and TRBJ1-1, the complete variable domain is GAGVSQSPSNKVTEKGKDVELRCDPISGHTALYWYRQSLGQGLEFLIYFQGNSAPDKSGLPSDRFSAERTGGSVSTLTIQRTQQEDSAVYLCASRPGQGITEAFFGQGTRLTVV.

The rearrangement joins TRBV5-4 to TRBJ2-6; 9 bases map to TRBD1. Germline V gene data show CDR1 as SGHNT and CDR2 as YYREEE (reference sequence). The CDR3 has 19 amino acids. Trimming cost V 0 bases and J 2 bases; bases outside gene matches: 9. The DNA for the CDR3 is TGTGCCAGCAGCTTGGGCCCCTACAGGGGGCTTACTGGGGCCAACGTCCTGACTTTC. Its protein product is CASSLGPYRGLTGANVLTF.

Points on this clone: At the DNA level, this CDR3 is encoded by other sequences in the same sample as well. J is TRBJ1-5 and V is TRBV18; 8 nucleotides agree with TRBD1. The CDR3 length is 14 residues. The J segment lost 2 bases and the V segment lost 6 bases, leaving 3 bases of the junction unmatched. Germline V CDR1 and CDR2: KGHSH, LQKENI. The CDR3 loop reads CASSPGQGNQPQHF. The DNA of the CDR3 is TGTGCCAGCTCTCCGGGACAGGGCAATCAGCCCCAGCATTTT.

The chain carries TRBV5-1 and TRBJ1-3, with D hard to call. The V and J ends lost 1 base and 0 bases respectively, with 8 bases between them. CDR1 SGHRS and CDR2 YFSETQ come from the germline V gene. The CDR3 is 15 amino acids. CDR3 nucleotide sequence: TGCGCCAGCAGCTTGCAGGCAGGCTCTGGAAACACCATATATTTT. Translation: CASSLQAGSGNTIYF.

The V gene is TRBV27, the J gene TRBJ1-2; D remains unclear. Between the trimmed V and J ends, which lost 2 bases and 4 bases, there was a span of 8 bases. The CDR3 extends over 13 amino acids. The germline V gene has CDR1 MNHEY and CDR2 SMNVEV (reference sequence). Written as DNA, the CDR3 is TGTGCCAGCAGTTTAGGGGAGGGCTATGGCTACACCTTC. Residues: CASSLGEGYGYTF.

The chain employs TRBV19 and TRBJ2-5; TRBD2 agrees at 10 bases. The J call may be incorrect, as the DNA end agrees better with TRBJ2-7. In germline, CDR1 is LNHDA, CDR2 SQIVND (reference sequence). The length of the CDR3 is 15 residues. CDR3 in DNA: TGTGCCAGTAGTACCAAGCTAGCGGGGGTATACGAGCAGTACTTC. Translating gives CASSTKLAGVYEQYF.

V gene TRBV2 combines with J gene TRBJ2-3; D gene unclear. The CDR3 totals 14 residues. CDR1 and CDR2 from the germline V gene are SNHLY and FYNNEI. V lost 7 bases and J lost 3, with 14 bases in between. The CDR3 loop is CASNARFPTDTQYF. CDR3 in DNA: TGTGCCAGCAATGCCCGGTTTCCAACAGATACGCAGTATTTT.

Regarding this clone: One end of the junction varies from germline; a read error may be responsible. The chain joins TRBV7-9 to TRBJ2-2, with D possibly matching TRBD2 (6 bases). This CDR3 contains 12 residues. CDR1 and CDR2 (germline): SEHNR, FQNEAQ (reference sequence). CDR3 region: CSSSRDSGELFF. CDR3 nucleotide sequence: TGTTCCAGCAGCCGGGACTCCGGGGAGCTGTTTTTT.

The chain recombines TRBV5-6 with TRBJ1-6; D unresolved. Germline loops: CDR1 SGHDT, CDR2 YYEEEE. V lost 2 bases and J 3 bases, leaving 9 bases between the germline ends. The CDR3 contains 15 residues. This CDR3 reads CASSFWQVYNSPLHF. The CDR3 nucleotides are TGTGCCAGCAGCTTCTGGCAGGTCTATAATTCACCCCTCCACTTT.

This clone was seen only once. The rearrangement uses TRBV2 and TRBJ2-5; D is possibly TRBD1 (5 bases). Germline-derived CDR1 and CDR2 are SNHLY and FYNNEI. The CDR3 consists of 14 residues. The V end was cut by 8 bases, the J end by 2 bases, with 15 bases between. In DNA, the CDR3 is TGTGCCAGCGGTCGTGAGACAGTTCAAGAGACCCAGTACTTC. Its translation is CASGRETVQETQYF.

J is TRBJ1-2 and V is TRBV2; a weak D match, TRBD1 (5 bases). The CDR3 runs to 15 residues. V shed 1 base and J shed 8 bases, with 17 bases lying between them. Germline V gene data show CDR1 as SNHLY and CDR2 as FYNNEI. Written as DNA, the CDR3 is TGTGCCAGCAGTGAAGTTATGGGGCGGGGGATCGGCTACACCTTC. As protein: CASSEVMGRGIGYTF.

The V gene is TRBV4-1, the J gene TRBJ1-3, with D unresolved. V dropped 1 base and J dropped 4 bases, with 11 bases sitting between them. The CDR3 sequence is 15 residues long. Germline assignment: CDR1 MGHRA and CDR2 YSYEKL. CDR3 protein: CASSQGRASGNTIYF. The DNA for the CDR3 is TGCGCCAGCAGCCAAGGTAGAGCGTCCGGAAACACCATATATTTT.

The V call is TRBV19, the J call TRBJ1-2; 7 bases map to TRBD1. Germline CDR1 and CDR2: LNHDA and SQIVND (reference sequence). The CDR3 contains 18 residues. J was trimmed by 1 base and V by 1 base; bases with no gene match: 12. In nucleotides, the CDR3 is TGTGCCAGTAGTATAGGGTTAAGCACGGGACAGAATAACTATGGCTACACCTTC. Its translation is CASSIGLSTGQNNYGYTF.

This clone has only one observation. The chain carries TRBV7-9 and TRBJ1-2; the match to TRBD1 covers 9 bases. V shed 9 bases, J shed 3 bases, and the junction held 11 bases outside the gene matches. Germline lookup yields CDR1 SEHNR and CDR2 FQNEAQ (reference sequence). CDR3 size: 15 residues. Written as DNA, the CDR3 is TGTGCCAGTTCAGTGGGGACAGGGCTGGACTATGGCTACACCTTC. It translates to CASSVGTGLDYGYTF.